Given below is one TCR beta chain in context. Antigen specificity is unknown. This entry comes from a study of OX40 agonist ivuxolimab in advanced cancers. Study summary: People in dose escalation had one of these cancers: hepatocellular carcinoma, melanoma, renal cell or head and neck cancer.

Blood sampling took place at baseline, cycle 4 day 1, and cycle 7 day 1. The CDR3 length is 14 residues. Germline V gene sequence: CDR1 MDHEN, CDR2 SYDVKM. The ends were cut back, 8 bases at V and 0 bases at J, with 11 bases in the middle. Study-level results: Certain nonresponders additionally had low normalized T-cell clonal expansion.

Some clones are missing from TCRdb's copy, which holds only in-frame ones; the method was immunoSEQ multiplex PCR. The sample yields some 42,000 clones, 85% to 90% seen once. The TCR was taken from an adult with an advanced solid tumor such as melanoma, head and neck, liver or kidney cancer. This chain connects TRBV28 to TRBJ1-3; the D gene is possibly TRBD1 (6 bases). Sequenced material: CD4+ or CD8+ T cells sorted from blood, taken in a trial of the OX40 agonist ivuxolimab. In DNA form, the CDR3 reads TGTGCCAGCGAAGGACAGAGCTCTGGAAACACCATATATTTT. Translation: CASEGQSSGNTIYF.